This passage covers 28 T cell receptor beta chains from one sample sequenced in a study of tumor-infiltrating lymphocytes in localized non-small cell lung cancer. Libraries were prepared by immunoSEQ multiplex PCR; TCRdb keeps only in-frame clonotypes and omits some of them. The table lists about 15,000 clones, about 75% of them singletons. The source material was lung tumor tissue. These receptors came from a human donor with non-small cell lung cancer.

The genes are TRBV10-3 and TRBJ2-3; 9 positions match TRBD1. There are 16 residues in the CDR3. Per germline, CDR1 ENHRY and CDR2 SYGVKD. With V trimmed by 4 bases and J by 1 base, 6 bases remained unmatched. This chain's CDR3 is CAISGTQGAGTDTQYF. The CDR3 DNA reads as TGTGCCATCAGTGGGACACAGGGGGCGGGCACAGATACGCAGTATTTT.

The genes are TRBV9 and TRBJ2-5, with 12 bases fitting TRBD1. V trimming: 4 bases; J trimming: 5 bases; junction bases outside the gene matches: 12. The CDR3 sequence is 17 residues long. Germline CDR1 is SGDLS and CDR2 is YYNGEE. CDR3 sequence reads: CASSLDWGTGGSETQYF. As DNA, the CDR3 is TGTGCCAGCAGCCTCGATTGGGGGACAGGGGGCTCGGAGACCCAGTACTTC. Full variable domain (rest looked up from reference TRBV9 and TRBJ2-5): DSGVTQTPKHLITATGQRVTLRCSPRSGDLSVYWYQQSLDQGLQFLIQYYNGEERAKGNILERFSAQQFPDLHSELNLSSLELGDSALYFCASSLDWGTGGSETQYFGPGTRLLVL.

The chain joins TRBV7-2 to TRBJ2-7, with 8 bases aligning to TRBD1. Per the germline V gene, CDR1 is SGHTA and CDR2 is FQGNSA. V shed 5 bases, J shed 4 bases, and the junction held 7 bases outside the gene matches. The CDR3 contains 14 residues. CDR3 in amino acids: CASSIGTGAYEQYF. CDR3 nucleotide sequence: TGTGCCAGCAGCATCGGGACAGGAGCTTACGAGCAGTACTTC.

V is TRBV5-4 and J is TRBJ2-7; 8 bases map to TRBD1. The J segment lost 4 bases and the V segment lost 2 bases, leaving 5 bases of the junction unmatched. Germline V lookup: CDR1 SGHNT, CDR2 YYREEE (reference sequence). This CDR3 is 14 amino acids long. CDR3 coding DNA: TGTGCCAGCAGCTTCGGGGACAGGTCTTACGAGCAGTACTTC. Amino acids: CASSFGDRSYEQYF.

The V call is TRBV19, the J call TRBJ1-5; D is unclear. The CDR3 runs 14 residues. Germline V CDR1 and CDR2: LNHDA, SQIVND (reference sequence). V gave up 3 bases and J gave up 9 bases, with 15 bases separating them. CDR3 nucleotide sequence: TGTGCCAGTAGTATGTTCGGGGAGGGAAGGCCCCAGCATTTT. It translates to CASSMFGEGRPQHF.

The V call is TRBV2, the J call TRBJ1-4; D is undetermined. Germline loops: CDR1 SNHLY, CDR2 FYNNEI. V lost 1 base to trimming and J lost 7 bases, with 13 bases between them. The CDR3 covers 15 residues. In nucleotides, the CDR3 is TGTGCCAGCAGTGAAGGCGTACCGCACCCTGAAAAACTGTTTTTT. Its protein product is CASSEGVPHPEKLFF.

This chain links TRBV25-1 with TRBJ2-7, with D tentatively TRBD1 or TRBD2 (6 bases each). V dropped 7 bases and J dropped 5 bases, with 18 bases sitting between them. CDR3 length equals 14 residues. Germline CDR1 is MGHDK and CDR2 is SYGVNS. This CDR3 is CASTRGLGGDEQYF. The CDR3 DNA is TGTGCCAGCACCCGGGGGCTGGGGGGCGACGAGCAGTACTTC.

The chain couples TRBV2 to TRBJ1-2, with a tentative D call TRBD1 (6 bases). Per germline, CDR1 SNHLY and CDR2 FYNNEI. The V end lost 4 bases, the J end lost 4 bases, and 10 bases lay between the germline ends. The CDR3 runs to 13 residues. The DNA for the CDR3 is TGTGCCAGCAGTGTAGGCAGGGGCTATGGCTACACCTTC. Translation gives CASSVGRGYGYTF.

This clone was detected a few times. The chain joins TRBV10-2 to TRBJ1-5, with 8 bases fitting TRBD1. J was trimmed by 0 bases and V by 5 bases; bases with no gene match: 12. Per germline, CDR1 WSHSY and CDR2 SAAADI. This CDR3 spans 18 amino acids. CDR3 bases: TGCGCCAGCAGTCCAGCTGGGACAGGACGCTATAGCAATCAGCCCCAGCATTTT. This translates into CASSPAGTGRYSNQPQHF.

In this sample, this clone turned up a few times. The gene calls are TRBV7-9 and TRBJ2-2; D is possibly TRBD2 (5 bases). The CDR3 covers 14 residues. CDR1 SEHNR and CDR2 FQNEAQ come from the germline V gene (reference sequence). The V and J ends lost 0 bases and 9 bases respectively, with 11 bases between them. CDR3 coding DNA: TGTGCCAGCAGCTTAGCCGCGGGTATTCGGGAGCTGTTTTTT. Its protein is CASSLAAGIRELFF.

The V call is TRBV5-1, the J call TRBJ1-2, with unresolved D. Trimming removed 1 base at V and 5 bases at J, with 12 bases between. The CDR3 is made up of 14 amino acids. Germline CDR1 is SGHRS and CDR2 is YFSETQ. CDR3 sequence reads: CASSLSGSVYGYTF. The CDR3 region has the DNA TGCGCCAGCAGCTTGTCAGGATCAGTATATGGCTACACCTTC.

The CDR3 DNA reads as TGTGCCAGCTCACCAGGGGTGGGAAATACGCAGTATTTT. It specifies CASSPGVGNTQYF. This chain uses TRBV18 with TRBJ2-3; D ambiguous. Deletions cut 2 bases from V and 7 bases from J, with 10 bases between. This CDR3 spans 13 amino acids. The V gene's germline CDR1 is KGHSH and CDR2 LQKENI.

The chain carries TRBV7-2 and TRBJ2-1; 11 nucleotides line up with TRBD2. Germline V gives CDR1 SGHTA, CDR2 FQGNSA. V lost 5 bases to trimming and J lost 2 bases; unmatched junction nucleotides: 5. The CDR3 length is 16 residues. In nucleotides, the CDR3 is TGTGCCAGCAGCCTGACGACTAGCGGGGCCTACAATGAGCAGTTCTTC. Translating it yields CASSLTTSGAYNEQFF.

The CDR3, as DNA: TGTGCCAGCAGCAAAGGGGGGGGCCGAGCCTACGAGCAGTACTTC. Residues: CASSKGGGRAYEQYF. The chain uses TRBV2 and TRBJ2-7; the D gene is possibly TRBD2 (7 bases). In germline, CDR1 is SNHLY, CDR2 FYNNEI. This CDR3 has 15 residues. V was clipped by 6 bases and J by 2 bases, with 17 bases between them.

This sequence joins TRBV11-3 and TRBJ2-3, with TRBD2 identical over 8 bases. Looked up from germline, CDR1 is SGHNT and CDR2 is YENEEA. Losses at the gene ends were 3 bases for V and 6 bases for J; bases not matched to a gene: 11. This CDR3 spans 16 amino acids. DNA of the CDR3: TGTGCCAGCAGCTTGTCAAGCGGGAGTGGCTGGGATACGCAGTATTTT. Translating it yields CASSLSSGSGWDTQYF.

A few counts support this clone. The chain links TRBV4-2 to TRBJ1-1; unclear D gene. The V gene's germline CDR1 is LGHNA and CDR2 YNFKEQ. The CDR3 sequence is 14 residues long. Trimming took 0 bases from V and 7 from J, leaving 12 bases between them. CDR3 sequence reads: CASSQDLMWVEAFF. CDR3 in DNA: TGTGCCAGCAGCCAAGATCTTATGTGGGTTGAAGCTTTCTTT.

V gene TRBV28 combines with J gene TRBJ1-1; D gene ambiguous. This CDR3 contains 14 residues. Germline loops: CDR1 MDHEN, CDR2 SYDVKM. Trimming took off 6 bases at V and 1 base at J, with 12 bases between the two ends. The CDR3 loop reads CASSRGWGNTEAFF. The CDR3 DNA reads TGTGCCAGCAGCCGAGGATGGGGGAACACTGAAGCTTTCTTT.

The chain joins TRBV27 to TRBJ1-5, with D possibly TRBD1 on 5 matching bases. Germline CDR1 and CDR2: MNHEY and SMNVEV (reference sequence). V was pared by 0 bases and J by 2 bases, with 11 bases between. The CDR3 has 16 residues. Here the CDR3 DNA reads TGTGCCAGCAGTTTATCTCGGGGGAGTGGCAATCAGCCCCAGCATTTT. Encoded protein: CASSLSRGSGNQPQHF.

V is TRBV11-2 and J is TRBJ1-1, with 7 bases identical to TRBD1. CDR3 size: 15 residues. The V gene's germline CDR1 is SGHAT and CDR2 FQNNGV. Trimming at V came to 3 bases and at J to 4 bases, leaving 8 bases not matched to a gene. CDR3 in DNA: TGTGCCAGCAGCTTCTCCAACAGGGGTCGCACTGAAGCTTTCTTT. The encoded protein is CASSFSNRGRTEAFF.

This chain links TRBV2 with TRBJ1-1, with D uncertain. V lost 6 bases, J lost 1 base, and 15 bases lay in between. The CDR3 spans 15 residues. Germline loops: CDR1 SNHLY, CDR2 FYNNEI. The CDR3 spells CASSPRQVRNTEAFF. As DNA, the CDR3 is TGTGCCAGCAGCCCCCGGCAGGTCAGGAACACTGAAGCTTTCTTT.

The J gene is TRBJ1-1, the V gene TRBV29-1; D is unresolved. CDR3 length equals 11 residues. In germline, CDR1 is SQVTM, CDR2 ANQGSEA. V lost 4 bases to trimming and J lost 5 bases, with 8 bases between them. The CDR3 nucleotides are TGCAGCGTTGGTCGGAGAACTGAAGCTTTCTTT. This translates into CSVGRRTEAFF. The entire variable domain, with the rest obtained from reference TRBV29-1 and TRBJ1-1, is as follows: SAVISQKPSRDICQRGTSLTIQCQVDSQVTMMFWYRQQPGQSLTLIATANQGSEATYESGFVIDKFPISRPNLTFSTLTVSNMSPEDSSIYLCSVGRRTEAFFGQGTRLTVV.

This chain links TRBV6-5 with TRBJ1-5; D ambiguous. The germline V gene encodes CDR1 MNHEY and CDR2 SVGAGI. Trimming took 0 bases from V and 4 from J, leaving 10 bases between them. The CDR3 is 15 amino acids. The CDR3 is CASSYSRQQNQPQHF. CDR3 bases: TGTGCCAGCAGTTACTCGAGGCAGCAGAATCAGCCCCAGCATTTT.

The V gene is TRBV7-9, the J gene TRBJ2-6; D is ambiguous. This CDR3 contains 15 residues. Trimming stripped 2 bases from V and 1 base from J, with 6 bases between. The germline V gene has CDR1 SEHNR and CDR2 FQNEAQ (reference sequence). CDR3 protein: CASSLIGSGANVLTF. Here the CDR3 DNA reads TGTGCCAGCAGCTTAATCGGGTCTGGGGCCAACGTCCTGACTTTC.

The chain couples TRBV2 to TRBJ1-5; D might be TRBD1 (5 bases). Germline-derived CDR1 and CDR2 are SNHLY and FYNNEI. This CDR3 has 16 residues. V was pared by 1 base and J by 3 bases, with 13 bases between. CDR3 protein: CASSEVGGLLNQPQHF. CDR3 in DNA: TGTGCCAGCAGTGAAGTGGGGGGACTGCTCAATCAGCCCCAGCATTTT.

The gene calls are TRBV9 and TRBJ2-1, with 10 bases matching TRBD2. CDR1 and CDR2 from the germline V gene are SGDLS and YYNGEE. V lost 0 bases to trimming and J lost 9 bases; unmatched junction nucleotides: 6. This CDR3 has 15 amino acids. The CDR3 DNA reads TGTGCCAGCAGCGTAGAAGGCCTAGCGGGAGCTGAGCAGTTCTTC. Its translation is CASSVEGLAGAEQFF.

The V and J genes are TRBV9 and TRBJ2-5; a weak D match, TRBD2 (7 bases). This CDR3 spans 16 amino acids. Germline CDR1 SGDLS, CDR2 YYNGEE. Trimming removed 0 bases at V and 2 bases at J, with 14 bases between. CDR3 nucleotide sequence: TGTGCCAGCAGCGTAGGGAGAGGGGGGGTTCAAGAGACCCAGTACTTC. This translates into CASSVGRGGVQETQYF. Drawing the rest from reference TRBV9 and TRBJ2-5, the complete variable domain is DSGVTQTPKHLITATGQRVTLRCSPRSGDLSVYWYQQSLDQGLQFLIQYYNGEERAKGNILERFSAQQFPDLHSELNLSSLELGDSALYFCASSVGRGGVQETQYFGPGTRLLVL.

This clone showed up just once. The chain couples TRBV6-4 to TRBJ1-1; 7 nucleotides align to TRBD1. The CDR3 extends over 14 amino acids. The germline V gene encodes CDR1 MRHNA and CDR2 SNTAGT. With V trimmed by 6 bases and J by 2 bases, 6 bases remained unmatched. CDR3 protein: CASSEQGINTEAFF. As DNA, the CDR3 is TGTGCCAGCAGCGAACAGGGGATAAACACTGAAGCTTTCTTT.

This clone showed up just a few times. V usage is TRBV27 and J usage is TRBJ2-3, with no clear D. The CDR3 runs to 11 residues. Per germline, CDR1 MNHEY and CDR2 SMNVEV (reference sequence). The V gene lost 2 bases and the J gene lost 7 bases, with 4 bases spanning the gap. In DNA, the CDR3 is TGTGCCAGCAGTTTACGAAATACGCAGTATTTT. Protein sequence: CASSLRNTQYF.